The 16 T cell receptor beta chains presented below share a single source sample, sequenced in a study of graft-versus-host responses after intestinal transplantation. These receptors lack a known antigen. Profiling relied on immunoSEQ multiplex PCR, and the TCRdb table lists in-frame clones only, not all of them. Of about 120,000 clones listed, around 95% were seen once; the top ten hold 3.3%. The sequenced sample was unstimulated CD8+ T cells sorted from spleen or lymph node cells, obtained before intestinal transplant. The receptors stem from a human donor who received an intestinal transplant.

The DNA of the CDR3 is TGTGCCAGTGGACAGCTCTCCTACGAGCAGTACTTC. This gives the protein CASGQLSYEQYF. This chain joins TRBV27 and TRBJ2-7; possible D gene TRBD1, 6 bases. This CDR3 has 12 amino acids. V was cut by 9 bases and J by 0 bases, with 9 bases left in between. Per the germline V gene, CDR1 is MNHEY and CDR2 is SMNVEV (reference sequence).

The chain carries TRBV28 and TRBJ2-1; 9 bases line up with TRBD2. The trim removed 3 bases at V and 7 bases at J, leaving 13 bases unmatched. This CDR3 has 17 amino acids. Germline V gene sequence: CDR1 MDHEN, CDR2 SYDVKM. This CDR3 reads CASSLEASGAGVNEQFF. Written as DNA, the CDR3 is TGTGCCAGCAGTTTGGAGGCTAGCGGGGCCGGTGTGAATGAGCAGTTCTTC.

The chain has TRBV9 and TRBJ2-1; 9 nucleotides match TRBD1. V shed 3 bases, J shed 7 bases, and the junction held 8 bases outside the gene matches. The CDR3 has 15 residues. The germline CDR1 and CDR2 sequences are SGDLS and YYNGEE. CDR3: CASSAGQGRGNEQFF. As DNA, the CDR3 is TGTGCCAGCAGCGCCGGACAGGGGAGGGGAAATGAGCAGTTCTTC.

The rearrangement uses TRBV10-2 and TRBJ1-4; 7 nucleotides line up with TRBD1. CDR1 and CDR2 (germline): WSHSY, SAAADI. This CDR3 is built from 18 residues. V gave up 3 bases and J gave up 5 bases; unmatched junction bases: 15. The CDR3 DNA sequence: TGCGCCAGCAGTGAACTCCTAGACGGGGACAGCCTAAATGAAAAACTGTTTTTT. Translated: CASSELLDGDSLNEKLFF.

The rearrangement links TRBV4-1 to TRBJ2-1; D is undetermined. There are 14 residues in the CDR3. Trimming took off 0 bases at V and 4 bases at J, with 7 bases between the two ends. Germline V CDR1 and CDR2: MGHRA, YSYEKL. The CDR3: CASSQDLGYNEQFF. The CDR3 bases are TGCGCCAGCAGCCAAGATTTGGGTTACAATGAGCAGTTCTTC.

CDR3 nucleotide sequence: TGTGCCAGCAGCGTAGACGGCACCGACGAGCAGTACTTC. Its translation is CASSVDGTDEQYF. This chain links TRBV9 with TRBJ2-7; unclear D gene. The ends were cut back, 0 bases at V and 5 bases at J, with 9 bases in the middle. Per the germline V gene, CDR1 is SGDLS and CDR2 is YYNGEE. CDR3 length equals 13 residues.

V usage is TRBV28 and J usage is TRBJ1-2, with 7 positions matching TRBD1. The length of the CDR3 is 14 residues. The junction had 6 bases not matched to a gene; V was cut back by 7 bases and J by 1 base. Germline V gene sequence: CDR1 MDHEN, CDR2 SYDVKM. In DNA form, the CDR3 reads TGTGCCAGCATCCCGACAGGGCTTAACTATGGCTACACCTTC. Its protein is CASIPTGLNYGYTF.

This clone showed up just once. This chain's CDR3 is CAATNSRGLQYF. In nucleotides, the CDR3 is TGTGCCGCAACGAATTCCAGGGGCCTACAGTACTTC. This sequence joins TRBV9 and TRBJ2-7, with a tentative D call TRBD1 (6 bases). Trimming pared 10 bases from V and 10 bases from J, leaving 21 bases between. The CDR3 runs 12 residues. Germline assignment: CDR1 SGDLS and CDR2 YYNGEE.

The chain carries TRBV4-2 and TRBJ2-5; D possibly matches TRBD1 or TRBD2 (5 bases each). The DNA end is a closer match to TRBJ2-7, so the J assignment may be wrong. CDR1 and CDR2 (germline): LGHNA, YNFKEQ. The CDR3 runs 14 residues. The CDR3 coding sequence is TGTGCCAGCAGCCAAGATGTGGGGGACTACGAGCAGTACTTC. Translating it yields CASSQDVGDYEQYF.

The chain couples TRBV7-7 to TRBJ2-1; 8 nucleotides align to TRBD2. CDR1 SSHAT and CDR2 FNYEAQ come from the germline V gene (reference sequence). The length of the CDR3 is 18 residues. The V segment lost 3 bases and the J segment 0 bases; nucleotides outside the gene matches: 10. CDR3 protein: CASSFSGTRGSSYNEQFF. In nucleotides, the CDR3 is TGTGCCAGCAGCTTTTCCGGGACTAGGGGGAGCTCCTACAATGAGCAGTTCTTC.

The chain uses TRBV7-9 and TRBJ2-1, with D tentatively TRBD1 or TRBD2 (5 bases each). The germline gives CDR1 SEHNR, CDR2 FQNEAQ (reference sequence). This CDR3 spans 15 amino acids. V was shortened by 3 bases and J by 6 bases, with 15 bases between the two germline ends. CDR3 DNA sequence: TGTGCCAGCAGCTTTTGGGACGATCGAACCAATGAGCAGTTCTTC. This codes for CASSFWDDRTNEQFF.

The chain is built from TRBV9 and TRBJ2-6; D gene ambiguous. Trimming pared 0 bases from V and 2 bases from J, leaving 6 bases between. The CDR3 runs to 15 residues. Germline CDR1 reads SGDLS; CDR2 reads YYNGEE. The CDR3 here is CASSVASAGANVLTF. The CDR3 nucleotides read TGTGCCAGCAGCGTAGCATCGGCTGGGGCCAACGTCCTGACTTTC.

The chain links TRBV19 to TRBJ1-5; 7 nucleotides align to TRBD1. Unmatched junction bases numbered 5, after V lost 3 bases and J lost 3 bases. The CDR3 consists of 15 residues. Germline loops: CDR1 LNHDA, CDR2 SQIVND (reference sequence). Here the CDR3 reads CASSITGDDNQPQHF. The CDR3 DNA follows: TGTGCCAGTAGTATTACAGGGGATGACAATCAGCCCCAGCATTTT.

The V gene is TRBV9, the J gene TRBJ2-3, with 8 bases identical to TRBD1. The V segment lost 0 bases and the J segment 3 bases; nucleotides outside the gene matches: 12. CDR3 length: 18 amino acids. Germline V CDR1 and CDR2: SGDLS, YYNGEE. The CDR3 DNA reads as TGTGCCAGCAGCGTAGGGCAGGGGGCTAGAGTTGTAACAGATACGCAGTATTTT. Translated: CASSVGQGARVVTDTQYF.

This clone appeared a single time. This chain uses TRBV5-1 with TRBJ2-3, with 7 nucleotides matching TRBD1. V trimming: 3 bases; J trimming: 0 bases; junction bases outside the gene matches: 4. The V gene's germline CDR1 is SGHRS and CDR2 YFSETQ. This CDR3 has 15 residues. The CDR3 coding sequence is TGCGCCAGCAGCTCGGACAGGTTAAGCACAGATACGCAGTATTTT. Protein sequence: CASSSDRLSTDTQYF.

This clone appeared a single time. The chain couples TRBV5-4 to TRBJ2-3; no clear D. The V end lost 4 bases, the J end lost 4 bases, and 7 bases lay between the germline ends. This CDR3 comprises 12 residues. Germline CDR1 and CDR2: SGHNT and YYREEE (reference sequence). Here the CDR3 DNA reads TGTGCCAGCAGCGCAAGCTCAGATACGCAGTATTTT. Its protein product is CASSASSDTQYF.